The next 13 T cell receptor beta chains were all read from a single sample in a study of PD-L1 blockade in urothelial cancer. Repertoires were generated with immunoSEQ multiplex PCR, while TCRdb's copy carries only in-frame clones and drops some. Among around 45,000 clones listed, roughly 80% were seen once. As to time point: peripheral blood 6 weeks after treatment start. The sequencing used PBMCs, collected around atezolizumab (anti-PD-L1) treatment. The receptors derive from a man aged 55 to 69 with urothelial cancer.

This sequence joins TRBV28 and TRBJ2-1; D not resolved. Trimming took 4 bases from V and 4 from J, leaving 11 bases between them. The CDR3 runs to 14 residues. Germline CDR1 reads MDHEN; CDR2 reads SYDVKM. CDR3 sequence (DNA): TGTGCCAGCAGTTCCGGGTTTTTATACAATGAGCAGTTCTTC. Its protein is CASSSGFLYNEQFF.

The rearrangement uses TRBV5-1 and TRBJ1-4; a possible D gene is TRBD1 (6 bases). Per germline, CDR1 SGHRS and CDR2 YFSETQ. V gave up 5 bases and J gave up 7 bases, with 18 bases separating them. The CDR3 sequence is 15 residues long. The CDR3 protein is CASSLGGDGTEKLFF. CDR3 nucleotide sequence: TGCGCCAGCAGTCTAGGGGGGGACGGAACTGAAAAACTGTTTTTT.

This CDR3 reads CASSRQGWETQYF. Here the CDR3 DNA reads TGTGCCAGCAGCCGACAGGGGTGGGAGACCCAGTACTTC. This rearrangement joins TRBV11-2 to TRBJ2-5; TRBD1 aligns across 8 bases. Germline assignment: CDR1 SGHAT and CDR2 FQNNGV. This CDR3 comprises 13 residues. J lost 5 bases, V lost 5 bases, and 4 bases had no gene match.

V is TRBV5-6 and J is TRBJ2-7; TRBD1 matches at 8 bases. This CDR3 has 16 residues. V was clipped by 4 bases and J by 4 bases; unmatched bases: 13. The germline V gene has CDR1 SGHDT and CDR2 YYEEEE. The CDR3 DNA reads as TGTGCCAGCAGCGCCGGGACAGGCCTAACGAATTACGAGCAGTACTTC. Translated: CASSAGTGLTNYEQYF.

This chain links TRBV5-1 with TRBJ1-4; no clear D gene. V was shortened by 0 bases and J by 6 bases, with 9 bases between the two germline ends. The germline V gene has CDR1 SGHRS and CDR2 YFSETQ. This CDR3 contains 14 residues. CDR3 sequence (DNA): TGCGCCAGCAGCTTGGATGAGGGAGATGAAAAACTGTTTTTT. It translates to CASSLDEGDEKLFF.

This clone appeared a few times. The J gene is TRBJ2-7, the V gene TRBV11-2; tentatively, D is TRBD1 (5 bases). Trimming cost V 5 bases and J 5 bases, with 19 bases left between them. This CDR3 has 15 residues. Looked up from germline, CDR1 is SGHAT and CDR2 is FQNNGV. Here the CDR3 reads CASSPLVGAGNEQYF. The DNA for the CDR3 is TGTGCCAGCAGCCCTTTGGTTGGCGCAGGGAACGAGCAGTACTTC.

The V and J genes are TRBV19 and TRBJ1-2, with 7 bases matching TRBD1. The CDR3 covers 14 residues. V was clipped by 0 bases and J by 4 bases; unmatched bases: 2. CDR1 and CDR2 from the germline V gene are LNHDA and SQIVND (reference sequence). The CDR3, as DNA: TGTGCCAGTAGTATAGACGGACAGGTCTATGGCTACACCTTC. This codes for CASSIDGQVYGYTF.

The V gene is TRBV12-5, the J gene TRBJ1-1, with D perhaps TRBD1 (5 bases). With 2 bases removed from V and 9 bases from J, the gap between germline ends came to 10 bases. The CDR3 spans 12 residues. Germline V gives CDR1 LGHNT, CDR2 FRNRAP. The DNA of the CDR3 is TGTGCTAGTGGTTTGCCCGGGGGGAAAGCTTTCTTT. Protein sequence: CASGLPGGKAFF. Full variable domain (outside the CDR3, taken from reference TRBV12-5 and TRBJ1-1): DARVTQTPRHKVTEMGQEVTMRCQPILGHNTVFWYRQTMMQGLELLAYFRNRAPLDDSGMPKDRFSAEMPDATLATLKIQPSEPRDSAVYFCASGLPGGKAFFGQGTRLTVV.

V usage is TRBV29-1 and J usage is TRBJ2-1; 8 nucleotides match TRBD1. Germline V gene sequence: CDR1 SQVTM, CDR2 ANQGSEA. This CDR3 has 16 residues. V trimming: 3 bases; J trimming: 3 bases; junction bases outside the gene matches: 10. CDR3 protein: CSVDSPLGQGYNEQFF. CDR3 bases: TGCAGCGTTGACTCCCCCCTTGGACAGGGCTACAATGAGCAGTTCTTC.

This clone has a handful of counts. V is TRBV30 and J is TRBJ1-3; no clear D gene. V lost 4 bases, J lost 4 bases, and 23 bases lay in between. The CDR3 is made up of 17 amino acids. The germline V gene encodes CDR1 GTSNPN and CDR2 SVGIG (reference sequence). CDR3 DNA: TGTGCCTGGACTCCCAAAAACAGTGGTACAAGGGGAAACACCATATATTTT. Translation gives CAWTPKNSGTRGNTIYF. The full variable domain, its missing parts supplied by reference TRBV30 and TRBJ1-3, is SQTIHQWPATLVQPVGSPLSLECTVEGTSNPNLYWYRQAAGRGLQLLFYSVGIGQISSEVPQNLSASRPQDRQFILSSKKLLLSDSGFYLCAWTPKNSGTRGNTIYFGEGSWLTVV.

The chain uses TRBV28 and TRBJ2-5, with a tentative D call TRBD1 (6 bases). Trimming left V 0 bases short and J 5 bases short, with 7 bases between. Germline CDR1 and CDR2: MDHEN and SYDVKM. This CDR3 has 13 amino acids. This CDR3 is CASSLWGAETQYF. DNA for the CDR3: TGTGCCAGCAGTTTATGGGGGGCGGAGACCCAGTACTTC.

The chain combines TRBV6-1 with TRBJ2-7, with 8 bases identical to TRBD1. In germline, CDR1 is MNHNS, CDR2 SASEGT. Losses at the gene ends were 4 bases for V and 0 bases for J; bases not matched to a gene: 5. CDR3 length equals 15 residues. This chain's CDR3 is CASSGSTGDSYEQYF. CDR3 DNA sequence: TGTGCCAGCAGTGGGTCGACAGGGGACTCCTACGAGCAGTACTTC.

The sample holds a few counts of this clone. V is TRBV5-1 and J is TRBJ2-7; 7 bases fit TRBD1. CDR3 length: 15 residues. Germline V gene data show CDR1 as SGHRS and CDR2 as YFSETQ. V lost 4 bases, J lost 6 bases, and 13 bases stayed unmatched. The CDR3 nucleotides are TGCGCCAGCAGCCCTACGGGACAGACATTAAGCGAGCAGTACTTC. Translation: CASSPTGQTLSEQYF.